This T cell receptor beta chain was recovered during a study of regulatory T cells in long-lasting Graves disease. According to the study, TCR beta libraries were built with iRepertoire HTBI primers and CDR3-region Arm-PCR. TCRdb itself ran the multiplex PCR reads through MiXCR, one entry per CDR3 protein. Seen here are 440,000 or so distinct CDR3 sequences, about 17% observed once, and the top ten hold approximately 11%. Time point described: newly diagnosed GD, antithyroid drugs for less than 3 months. The TCR library was made from RNA that had been extracted from PBMCs in TRIzol. This CDR3 spans 14 amino acids. V was clipped by 3 bases and J by 0 bases, with 7 bases between them. Germline V lookup: CDR1 LNHDA, CDR2 SQIVND (reference sequence). These data are also associated with another study on T cells in Graves' hyperthyroidism and ophthalmopathy.

This sequence originates from a woman between 25 and 40 years old with Graves disease. The rearrangement joins TRBV19 to TRBJ2-3; D remains ambiguous. The input for sequencing was peripheral blood mononuclear cells (PBMCs), taken at new diagnosis, from a patient treated with antithyroid drugs. Here the CDR3 DNA reads TGTGCCAGTAGTATTTTCGGGAGCACAGATACGCAGTATTTT. Translated, it gives CASSIFGSTDTQYF.